The 30 T cell receptor beta chains presented below share a single source sample, sequenced in a study of CD8+CD57+ T cells in acquired aplastic anemia. Profiles of TCR beta VDJ and CDR3 were generated from a genomic DNA template. TCRdb ran MiXCR on the reads and lists one entry per CDR3 protein. The data show 170,000 or so distinct CDR3 sequences, with about 60% seen just once and more than 40% held by the top ten. Flow cytometry had shown expanded CD8+CD57+ cells in the patients chosen for sequencing. Sequencing was carried out using sorted CD4+, CD8+, or CD8+CD57+ T cells (not recorded which) from PBMCs. Receptors originate from a human donor with aplastic anemia.

The chain combines TRBV7-3 with TRBJ2-1; 10 nucleotides align to TRBD2. The trim removed 3 bases at V and 0 bases at J, leaving 2 bases unmatched. The V gene's germline CDR1 is SGHTA and CDR2 FQGTGA. The CDR3 runs to 16 residues. The chain's CDR3 is CASSFTSGISYNEQFF. The CDR3, as DNA: TGTGCCAGCAGCTTCACTAGCGGGATCTCCTACAATGAGCAGTTCTTC.

This sequence joins TRBV15 and TRBJ2-1; D not certain. V was shortened by 0 bases and J by 2 bases, with 5 bases between the two germline ends. Germline loops: CDR1 LNHNV, CDR2 YYDKDF (reference sequence). This CDR3 region has 14 residues. The chain's CDR3 is CATSRDKTYNEQFF. The CDR3 DNA follows: TGTGCCACCAGCAGAGATAAAACCTACAATGAGCAGTTCTTC. Full variable domain (missing parts from reference TRBV15 and TRBJ2-1): DAMVIQNPRYQVTQFGKPVTLSCSQTLNHNVMYWYQQKSSQAPKLLFHYYDKDFNNEADTPDNFQSRRPNTSFCFLDIRSPGLGDTAMYLCATSRDKTYNEQFFGPGTRLTVL.

This clonotype showed up just once. The chain carries TRBV2 and TRBJ2-5; D uncertain. Trimming removed 3 bases at V and 5 bases at J, with 7 bases between. Per germline, CDR1 SNHLY and CDR2 FYNNEI. There are 12 residues in the CDR3. This CDR3 reads CASSDRTETQYF. The CDR3 nucleotides are TGTGCCAGCAGTGACAGAACCGAGACCCAGTACTTC.

This clonotype has ten or more counts. The rearrangement uses TRBV4-1 and TRBJ2-1; 13 bases agree with TRBD2. This CDR3 has 16 amino acids. Germline V gives CDR1 MGHRA, CDR2 YSYEKL. V shed 3 bases, J shed 8 bases, and the junction held 7 bases outside the gene matches. The CDR3 bases are TGCGCCAGCAGCCACTTCACTAGCGGGGGGGCCGATGAGCAGTTCTTC. Its protein is CASSHFTSGGADEQFF.

This chain uses TRBV19 with TRBJ1-6; 9 bases match TRBD1. With V trimmed by 1 base and J by 9 bases, 4 bases remained unmatched. The germline V gene has CDR1 LNHDA and CDR2 SQIVND (reference sequence). The CDR3 loop spans 15 amino acids. In DNA form, the CDR3 reads TGTGCCAGTAGTATAGTAGGGACAGGGCGTTCACCCCTCCACTTT. Residues: CASSIVGTGRSPLHF.

This chain links TRBV12-3 or TRBV12-4 with TRBJ2-2, with 12 bases identical to TRBD2. This CDR3 comprises 13 residues. V dropped 11 bases and J dropped 7; count of bases not matched to a gene: 5. The CDR3 reads CAASGRARGELFF. CDR3 DNA sequence: TGTGCCGCTAGCGGGAGGGCCCGCGGGGAGCTGTTTTTT.

This sequence joins TRBV29-1 and TRBJ1-3; no firm D call. Germline V gene sequence: CDR1 SQVTM, CDR2 ANQGSEA. The CDR3 has 14 amino acids. Deletions cut 4 bases from V and 0 bases from J, with 10 bases between. DNA of the CDR3: TGCAGCGTTGGGGGAGGGAACTCTGGAAACACCATATATTTT. The encoded protein is CSVGGGNSGNTIYF.

Concerning this clonotype itself: Compared with germline, one end of the junction differs, possibly owing to a read error. The CDR3 sequence is CASSLGGGVQHF. The CDR3 DNA reads as TGCGCCAGCAGCCTGGGAGGTGGGGTCCAGCACTTC. V usage is TRBV9 and J usage is TRBJ2-5, with D possibly TRBD2 on 6 matching bases. The germline V gene has CDR1 SGDLS and CDR2 YYNGEE. The CDR3 runs 12 residues.

The chain combines TRBV5-1 with TRBJ2-4; D is tentatively TRBD1 or TRBD2 (5 bases each). The germline V gene has CDR1 SGHRS and CDR2 YFSETQ. The CDR3 contains 14 residues. Trimming stripped 7 bases from V and 5 bases from J, with 16 bases between. The chain's CDR3 is CASRDPGSQNIQYF. CDR3 coding DNA: TGCGCCAGCCGGGACCCCGGGTCCCAAAACATTCAGTACTTC.

Remarks on this clonotype: A much larger clone lies one base from this, so it may be a read error. The CDR3 DNA is TGTGCCAGCAGCACCATCCTCACAGGGGCTTGGGCTGGAAACACCGTATATTTT. Amino acids: CASSTILTGAWAGNTVYF. The chain carries TRBV7-2 and TRBJ1-3; 7 positions agree with TRBD1. Germline-derived CDR1 and CDR2 are SGHTA and FQGNSA. This CDR3 contains 18 residues.

V and J are TRBV7-3 and TRBJ2-2; 9 bases map to TRBD1. This CDR3 comprises 15 residues. Germline assignment: CDR1 SGHTA and CDR2 FQGTGA. Unmatched junction bases numbered 2, after V lost 3 bases and J lost 3 bases. CDR3 sequence: CASSLDRGDTGELFF. The CDR3 DNA is TGTGCCAGCAGCTTGGACAGGGGCGACACCGGGGAGCTGTTTTTT.

The chain recombines TRBV14 with TRBJ2-2; 12 positions agree with TRBD2. Germline V gene sequence: CDR1 SGHDN, CDR2 FVKESK. The CDR3 consists of 13 residues. With 8 bases clipped from V and 6 bases from J, the junction kept 1 base outside the gene matches. The CDR3 region is CASRTSGAGELFF. For the CDR3, the DNA is TGTGCCAGCCGGACTAGCGGGGCCGGGGAGCTGTTTTTT. Combining the CDR3 with reference TRBV14 and TRBJ2-2 gives the whole variable domain EAGVTQFPSHSVIEKGQTVTLRCDPISGHDNLYWYRRVMGKEIKFLLHFVKESKQDESGMPNNRFLAERTGGTYSTLKVQPAELEDSGVYFCASRTSGAGELFFGEGSRLTVL.

The V call is TRBV10-3, the J call TRBJ1-1; TRBD1 is a possible D gene (5 bases). There are 14 residues in the CDR3. V lost 2 bases and J lost 5, with 12 bases in between. The germline V gene has CDR1 ENHRY and CDR2 SYGVKD. The CDR3 DNA reads TGTGCCATCAGTGAGCCATTCGAGGGGACTGAAGCTTTCTTT. Its protein product is CAISEPFEGTEAFF.

The chain links TRBV7-9 to TRBJ1-2; 9 bases agree with TRBD1. The length of the CDR3 is 15 residues. Trimming removed 5 bases from V and 4 bases from J; junction bases left unmatched: 8. CDR1 and CDR2 (germline): SEHNR, FQNEAQ (reference sequence). CDR3 DNA sequence: TGTGCCAGCAGCCTGGGGGACAGGGAGGGCTATGGCTACACCTTC. It translates to CASSLGDREGYGYTF.

This clonotype was counted ten times or more. This chain connects TRBV6-1 to TRBJ2-5, with unresolved D. The CDR3 spans 13 residues. The V end was cut by 1 base, the J end by 7 bases, with 10 bases between. Germline loops: CDR1 MNHNS, CDR2 SASEGT. This CDR3 is CASSEGRWWTQYF. CDR3 nucleotide sequence: TGTGCCAGCAGTGAAGGGAGATGGTGGACCCAGTACTTC.

The chain uses TRBV20-1 and TRBJ2-7; TRBD2 might be the D (7 bases). The germline V gene encodes CDR1 DFQATT and CDR2 SNEGSKA (reference sequence). Trimming shortened V by 2 bases and J by 4 bases, and 18 bases separated the two germline ends. The CDR3 loop spans 15 amino acids. In DNA, the CDR3 is TGCAGTGCTAGAACCCCGAGCGGGACACCATACGAGCAGTACTTC. Protein: CSARTPSGTPYEQYF.

This rearrangement joins TRBV19 to TRBJ1-5, with D perhaps matching TRBD1 (6 bases). Germline CDR1 is LNHDA and CDR2 is SQIVND (reference sequence). The CDR3 runs to 14 residues. Trimming left V 7 bases short and J 2 bases short, with 12 bases between. As DNA, the CDR3 is TGTGCCAGTAAGCCCGAGGGGGGCAATCAGCCCCAGCATTTT. It translates to CASKPEGGNQPQHF.

This clonotype was found many times. This chain joins TRBV7-9 and TRBJ1-4; D is possibly TRBD1 (6 bases). Trimming took 5 bases from V and 8 from J, leaving 27 bases between them. CDR1 and CDR2 from the germline V gene are SEHNR and FQNEAQ (reference sequence). The CDR3 contains 18 residues. The CDR3 nucleotides read TGTGCCAGCAGCCTCCGGGACAATCACCGCCGGGGGAACGAAAAACTGTTTTTT. Encoded protein: CASSLRDNHRRGNEKLFF.

In nucleotides, the CDR3 is TGTGCCAGCAGCGTTAGCGGGAGAACAGATACGCAGTATTTT. This encodes CASSVSGRTDTQYF. V gene TRBV25-1 combines with J gene TRBJ2-3; 9 nucleotides agree with TRBD2. This CDR3 contains 14 residues. Trimming cost V 6 bases and J 3 bases; bases outside gene matches: 4. Germline lookup yields CDR1 MGHDK and CDR2 SYGVNS.

This chain joins TRBV7-9 and TRBJ1-5; 9 positions match TRBD1. Germline loops: CDR1 SEHNR, CDR2 FQNEAQ (reference sequence). This CDR3 is built from 15 residues. Trimming at V came to 5 bases and at J to 6 bases, leaving 8 bases not matched to a gene. The CDR3 sequence is CASSDEQGAGQPQHF. CDR3 in DNA: TGTGCCAGCAGCGACGAACAGGGGGCAGGTCAGCCCCAGCATTTT.

The chain couples TRBV7-3 to TRBJ2-2; 11 bases agree with TRBD2. V was clipped by 0 bases and J by 2 bases; unmatched bases: 5. Germline CDR1 is SGHTA and CDR2 is FQGTGA. The CDR3 contains 18 residues. The CDR3 DNA reads as TGTGCCAGCAGCTTAACGGGTAGCGGGAGGGCCAACACCGGGGAGCTGTTTTTT. This translates into CASSLTGSGRANTGELFF.

The table lists this clonotype with many counts. V usage is TRBV5-1 and J usage is TRBJ2-7, with 9 bases fitting TRBD1. The germline V gene has CDR1 SGHRS and CDR2 YFSETQ. The CDR3 runs 16 residues. With 3 bases clipped from V and 2 bases from J, the junction kept 9 bases outside the gene matches. The CDR3 nucleotides are TGCGCCAGCAGCTCAATAACCGGGACAGGGCCCTACGAGCAGTACTTC. Encoded protein: CASSSITGTGPYEQYF. The complete variable domain, with remaining parts taken from reference TRBV5-1 and TRBJ2-7, reads KAGVTQTPRYLIKTRGQQVTLSCSPISGHRSVSWYQQTPGQGLQFLFEYFSETQRNKGNFPGRFSGRQFSNSRSEMNVSTLELGDSALYLCASSSITGTGPYEQYFGPGTRLTVT.

This clonotype was detected ten times or more. The V and J genes are TRBV5-5 and TRBJ1-1; no definite D call. V lost 2 bases, J lost 1 base, and 6 bases lay in between. CDR3 length equals 13 residues. Germline loops: CDR1 SGHKS, CDR2 YYEKEE (reference sequence). The CDR3 here is CASSLEQNTEAFF. CDR3 DNA: TGTGCCAGCAGCTTAGAACAGAACACTGAAGCTTTCTTT.

In this sample, this clonotype turned up many times. Here the CDR3 DNA reads TGTGCCAGCAGTACAGGGGCGTTCTCCTCTGGAAACACCATATATTTT. It is translated as CASSTGAFSSGNTIYF. J is TRBJ1-3 and V is TRBV6-5; 7 positions match TRBD1. V gave up 5 bases and J gave up 0 bases; unmatched junction bases: 7. In germline, CDR1 is MNHEY, CDR2 SVGAGI. The length of the CDR3 is 16 residues.

The chain carries TRBV24-1 and TRBJ2-2; D may be TRBD1 or TRBD2 (6 bases each). CDR1 and CDR2 from the germline V gene are KGHDR and SFDVKD. Trimming shortened V by 2 bases and J by 5 bases, and 8 bases separated the two germline ends. This CDR3 has 14 residues. The CDR3 coding sequence is TGTGCCACCAGTGATTCGGGGGCAACCGGGGAGCTGTTTTTT. Its protein is CATSDSGATGELFF.

The chain recombines TRBV9 with TRBJ2-7, with 9 bases aligning to TRBD1. Per the germline V gene, CDR1 is SGDLS and CDR2 is YYNGEE. The CDR3 totals 14 residues. V lost 8 bases and J lost 0; bases outside the gene matches: 6. The CDR3 nucleotides read TGTGCCAGAACCGGGACAGGGCTCTCCTACGAGCAGTACTTC. Translating it yields CARTGTGLSYEQYF.

This clonotype has a count of ten or more. The gene calls are TRBV20-1 and TRBJ2-1, with TRBD2 matching over 13 bases. This CDR3 is 17 amino acids long. V was clipped by 0 bases and J by 6 bases; unmatched bases: 8. From germline, CDR1 is DFQATT and CDR2 SNEGSKA (reference sequence). The CDR3 DNA follows: TGCAGTGCTAGAGATCGGACTAGCGGGGGCGGTAGCAATGAGCAGTTCTTC. Translating it yields CSARDRTSGGGSNEQFF.

The chain has TRBV20-1 and TRBJ2-2, with D possibly called TRBD1 or TRBD2 (5 bases each). The CDR3 is made up of 15 amino acids. Trimming shortened V by 4 bases and J by 7 bases, and 19 bases separated the two germline ends. Germline V gene sequence: CDR1 DFQATT, CDR2 SNEGSKA (reference sequence). DNA for the CDR3: TGCAGTGCTACTCTCCCCCAGGGAGCAGACGGGGAGCTGTTTTTT. It encodes CSATLPQGADGELFF.

The rearrangement joins TRBV7-3 to TRBJ2-3, with D possibly TRBD2 on 6 matching bases. This CDR3 is 14 amino acids long. Per germline, CDR1 SGHTA and CDR2 FQGTGA. V lost 2 bases to trimming and J lost 6 bases, with 12 bases between them. For the CDR3, the DNA is TGTGCCAGCAGCTTAGGGACTCCCGGGGATACGCAGTATTTT. This sequence encodes CASSLGTPGDTQYF.

This chain connects TRBV4-3 to TRBJ1-2, with D possibly being TRBD1 (6 bases). The CDR3 is 16 amino acids. The V end lost 1 base, the J end lost 2 bases, and 14 bases lay between the germline ends. The germline gives CDR1 LGHNA, CDR2 YSLEER. CDR3 coding DNA: TGCGCCAGCAGCCAAGTGGTAGGGGGGACCAACTATGGCTACACCTTC. Amino acid sequence: CASSQVVGGTNYGYTF.